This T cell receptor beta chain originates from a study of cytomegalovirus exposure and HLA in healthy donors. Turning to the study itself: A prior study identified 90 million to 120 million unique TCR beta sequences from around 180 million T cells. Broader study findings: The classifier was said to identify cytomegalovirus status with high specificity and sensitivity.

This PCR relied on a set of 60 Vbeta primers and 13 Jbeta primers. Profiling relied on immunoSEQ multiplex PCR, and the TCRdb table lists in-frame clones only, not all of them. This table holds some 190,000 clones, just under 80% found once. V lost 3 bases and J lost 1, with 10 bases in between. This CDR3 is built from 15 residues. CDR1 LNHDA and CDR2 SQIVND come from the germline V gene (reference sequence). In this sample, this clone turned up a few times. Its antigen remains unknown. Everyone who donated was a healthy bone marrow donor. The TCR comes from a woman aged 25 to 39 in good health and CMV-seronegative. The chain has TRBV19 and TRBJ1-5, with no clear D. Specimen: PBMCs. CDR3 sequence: CASSISGLSNQPQHF. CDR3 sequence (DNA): TGTGCCAGTAGTATCTCCGGGTTGAGCAATCAGCCCCAGCATTTT. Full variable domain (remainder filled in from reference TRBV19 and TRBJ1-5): DGGITQSPKYLFRKEGQNVTLSCEQNLNHDAMYWYRQDPGQGLRLIYYSQIVNDFQKGDIAEGYSVSREKKESFPLTVTSAQKNPTAFYLCASSISGLSNQPQHFGDGTRLSIL.